A selection of T cell receptor beta chains follows, all from one sample in a study of cytomegalovirus exposure and HLA in healthy donors. Data came from immunoSEQ multiplex PCR; TCRdb stores just in-frame clones and leaves some out. The table shows roughly 140,000 clones, with around 60% occurring only once. Material: PBMCs. The origin of the receptors is a woman aged 55-70 years in good health and CMV-seropositive. The CDR3 runs from the conserved cysteine through the conserved F or W.

TRBJ2-5	TRBV7-2	CASSLGAGEVETQYF
TRBJ1-1	TRBV4-3	CASSQEAMNTEAFF
TRBJ2-7	TRBV27	CASSSAGGPMEYF
TRBJ2-7	TRBV7-9	CASSPRTGAGEQYF
TRBJ1-1	TRBV7-3	CASSLTRYTEAFF
TRBJ1-2	TRBV6-6	CASSSIGTTYGYTF
TRBJ1-2	TRBV5-4	CASSARGSGGYTF
TRBJ2-7	TRBV7-9	CASSTGQGAIVEQYF
TRBJ2-4	TRBV30	CAWSLGQGIAKNIQYF
TRBJ2-7	TRBV28	CASTTDSLYF
TRBJ2-7	TRBV15	CATRTSGTYEQYF
TRBJ1-1	TRBV4-2	CASSQGGQRTEAFF
TRBJ2-5	TRBV9	CASRGGPQETQYF
TRBJ2-3	TRBV27	CASSLSRDVYTDTQYF
TRBJ2-1	TRBV27	CASSQVAGAGYNEQFF
TRBJ2-5	TRBV10-3	CAIKGTSGGQETQYF
TRBJ2-7	TRBV28	CASSLAGAGEQYF